The clone carrying this T cell receptor (beta chain) was picked up a small number of times. Source study methods: Amplified reference gene primers provided the basis for estimating nucleated cell counts. The method was immunoSEQ multiplex PCR; TCRdb's version includes in-frame clones alone and lacks a portion of them. That table furnishes V, J and clone size, whereas the DNA furnished D and trimming. This sample has about 140,000 clones; 70% to 90% occur once, and the top ten carry roughly 2.9%. This sample is drawn from a study of blood T cell repertoires in COVID-19. The overall study: Samples representing acute and convalescent COVID-19 were sourced from the United States, Italy and Spain. PBMCs, B-cell-depleted T cells, or T cells provided the cDNA or gDNA that made up the material.

Germline V gene sequence: CDR1 SGHTS, CDR2 YDEGEE. Deletions cut 3 bases from V and 1 base from J, with 10 bases between. The CDR3 is 14 residues long. V is TRBV5-8 and J is TRBJ1-1; D is uncertain. The TCR originated in a man over 45 with acute or convalescent COVID-19. The sequencing sample was made of peripheral blood. Here the CDR3 DNA reads TGTGCCAGCAGCTCTCAGCTAGGGAACACTGAAGCTTTCTTT. Translation gives CASSSQLGNTEAFF. Full variable domain (remainder filled in from reference TRBV5-8 and TRBJ1-1): EAGVTQSPTHLIKTRGQQATLRCSPISGHTSVYWYQQALGLGLQFLLWYDEGEERNRGNFPPRFSGRQFPNYSSELNVNALELEDSALYLCASSSQLGNTEAFFGQGTRLTVV.